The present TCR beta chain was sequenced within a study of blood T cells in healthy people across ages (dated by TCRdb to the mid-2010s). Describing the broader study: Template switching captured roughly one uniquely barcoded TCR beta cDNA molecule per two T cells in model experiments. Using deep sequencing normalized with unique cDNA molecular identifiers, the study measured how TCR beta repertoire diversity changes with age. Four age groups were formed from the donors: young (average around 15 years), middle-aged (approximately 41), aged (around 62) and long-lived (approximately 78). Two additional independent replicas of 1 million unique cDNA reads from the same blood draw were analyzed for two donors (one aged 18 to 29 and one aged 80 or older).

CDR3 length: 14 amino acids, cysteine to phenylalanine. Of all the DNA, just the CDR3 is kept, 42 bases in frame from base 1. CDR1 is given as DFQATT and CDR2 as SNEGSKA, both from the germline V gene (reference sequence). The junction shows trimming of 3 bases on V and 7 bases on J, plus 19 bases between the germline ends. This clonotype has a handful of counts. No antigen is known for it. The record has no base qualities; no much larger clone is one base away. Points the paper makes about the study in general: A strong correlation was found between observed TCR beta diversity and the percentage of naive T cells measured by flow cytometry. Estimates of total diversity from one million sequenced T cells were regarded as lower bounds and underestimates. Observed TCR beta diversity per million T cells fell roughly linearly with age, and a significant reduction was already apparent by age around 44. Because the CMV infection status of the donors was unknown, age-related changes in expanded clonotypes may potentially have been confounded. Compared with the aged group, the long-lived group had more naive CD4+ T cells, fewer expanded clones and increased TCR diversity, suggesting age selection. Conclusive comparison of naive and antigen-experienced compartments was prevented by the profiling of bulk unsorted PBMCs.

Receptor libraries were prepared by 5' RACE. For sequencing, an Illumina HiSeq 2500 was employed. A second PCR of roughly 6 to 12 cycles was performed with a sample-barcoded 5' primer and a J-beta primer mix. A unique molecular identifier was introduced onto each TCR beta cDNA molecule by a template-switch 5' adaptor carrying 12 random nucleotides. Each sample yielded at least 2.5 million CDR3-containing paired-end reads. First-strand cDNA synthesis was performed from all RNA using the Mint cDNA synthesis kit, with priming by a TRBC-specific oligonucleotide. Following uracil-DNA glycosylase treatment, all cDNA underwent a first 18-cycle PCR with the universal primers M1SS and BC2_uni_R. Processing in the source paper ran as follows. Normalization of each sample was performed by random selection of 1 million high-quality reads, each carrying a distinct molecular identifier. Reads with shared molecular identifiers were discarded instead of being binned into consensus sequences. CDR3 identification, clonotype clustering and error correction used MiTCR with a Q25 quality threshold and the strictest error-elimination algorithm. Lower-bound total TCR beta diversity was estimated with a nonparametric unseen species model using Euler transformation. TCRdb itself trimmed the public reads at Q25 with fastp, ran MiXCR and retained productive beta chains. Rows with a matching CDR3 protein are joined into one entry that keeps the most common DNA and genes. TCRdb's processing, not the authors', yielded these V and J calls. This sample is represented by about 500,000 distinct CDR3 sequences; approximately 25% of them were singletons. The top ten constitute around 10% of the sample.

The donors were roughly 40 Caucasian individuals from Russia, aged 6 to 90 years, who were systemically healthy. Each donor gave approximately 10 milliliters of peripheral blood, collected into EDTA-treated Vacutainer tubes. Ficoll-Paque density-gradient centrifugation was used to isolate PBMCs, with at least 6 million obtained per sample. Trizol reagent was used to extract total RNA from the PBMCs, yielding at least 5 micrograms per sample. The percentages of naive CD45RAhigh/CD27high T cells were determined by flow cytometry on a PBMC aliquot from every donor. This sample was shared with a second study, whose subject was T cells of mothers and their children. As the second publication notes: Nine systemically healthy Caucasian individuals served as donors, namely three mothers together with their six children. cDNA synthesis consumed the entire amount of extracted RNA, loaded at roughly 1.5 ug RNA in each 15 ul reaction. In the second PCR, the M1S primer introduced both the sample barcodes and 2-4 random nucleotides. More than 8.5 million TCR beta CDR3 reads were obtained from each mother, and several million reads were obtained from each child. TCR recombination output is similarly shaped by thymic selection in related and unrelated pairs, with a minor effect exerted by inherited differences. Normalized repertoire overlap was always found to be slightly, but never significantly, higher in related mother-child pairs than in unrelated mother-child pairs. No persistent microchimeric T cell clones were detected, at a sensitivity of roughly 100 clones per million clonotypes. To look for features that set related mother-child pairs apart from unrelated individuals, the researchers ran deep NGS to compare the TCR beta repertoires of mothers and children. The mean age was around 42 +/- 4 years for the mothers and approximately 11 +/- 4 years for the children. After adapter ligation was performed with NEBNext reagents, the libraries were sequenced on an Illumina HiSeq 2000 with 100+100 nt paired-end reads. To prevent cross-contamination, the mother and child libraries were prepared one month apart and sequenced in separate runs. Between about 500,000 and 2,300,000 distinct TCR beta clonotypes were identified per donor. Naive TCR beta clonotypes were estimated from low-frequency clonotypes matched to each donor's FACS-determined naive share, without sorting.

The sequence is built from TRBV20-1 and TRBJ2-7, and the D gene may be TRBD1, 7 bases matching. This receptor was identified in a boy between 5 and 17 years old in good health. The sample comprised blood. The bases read TGCAGTGCTAGTCCACAGGGGCTAGCGTGGGAGCAGTACTTC. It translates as CSASPQGLAWEQYF.